The 15 T cell receptor beta chains presented below share a single source sample, sequenced in a study of blood T cell dynamics during melanoma immunotherapy. Libraries were prepared by immunoSEQ multiplex PCR; TCRdb keeps only in-frame clonotypes and omits some of them. The profile covers about 28,000 clones, with over 70% appearing a single time and approximately 10% taken by the ten largest. The time point is: week 3, after first cycle of checkpoint inhibitor. The sample here was blood, taken from a patient treated with checkpoint blockade. Source of these receptors: a human donor with melanoma.

This clone was seen only a few times. The chain carries TRBV5-4 and TRBJ1-1; no firm D call. The CDR3 has 13 amino acids. Trimming shortened V by 4 bases and J by 5 bases, and 12 bases separated the two germline ends. The germline CDR1 and CDR2 sequences are SGHNT and YYREEE (reference sequence). CDR3 DNA sequence: TGTGCCAGCAGCCACCCTAGAAGGACTGAAGCTTTCTTT. This gives the protein CASSHPRRTEAFF.

V gene TRBV5-1 combines with J gene TRBJ1-2, with D tentatively TRBD1 (6 bases). The ends were cut back, 5 bases at V and 8 bases at J, with 16 bases in the middle. The V gene's germline CDR1 is SGHRS and CDR2 YFSETQ. This CDR3 is 13 amino acids long. The chain's CDR3 is CASRNTGLEGYTF. The CDR3 DNA follows: TGCGCCAGCAGAAATACAGGGCTTGAGGGCTACACCTTC.

The rearrangement uses TRBV13 and TRBJ1-2, with 7 positions matching TRBD1. V was clipped by 3 bases and J by 2 bases; unmatched bases: 9. There are 16 residues in the CDR3. Germline V gene lookup returns CDR1 PRHDT and CDR2 FYEKMQ (reference sequence). In nucleotides, the CDR3 is TGTGCCAGCAGCTTGGGAAGAGGGGGCGACAACTATGGCTACACCTTC. This encodes CASSLGRGGDNYGYTF.

This rearrangement joins TRBV7-9 to TRBJ1-1; 10 nucleotides match TRBD1. The germline V gene encodes CDR1 SEHNR and CDR2 FQNEAQ (reference sequence). The CDR3 spans 15 residues. V was clipped by 2 bases and J by 7 bases; unmatched bases: 7. The chain's CDR3 is CASSLSGTGVSEAFF. The CDR3 DNA reads as TGTGCCAGCAGCTTATCCGGGACAGGGGTAAGTGAAGCTTTCTTT.

This clone was picked up a small number of times. CDR3 coding DNA: TGTGCCAGCTCACCACTAACAGGGGAGCATACTGAAGCTTTCTTT. This gives the protein CASSPLTGEHTEAFF. The V call is TRBV18, the J call TRBJ1-1, with 7 positions matching TRBD1. The germline V gene encodes CDR1 KGHSH and CDR2 LQKENI. The CDR3 spans 15 residues. V shed 1 base and J 5 bases; nucleotides not matched to a gene: 7.

V usage is TRBV12-5 and J usage is TRBJ2-5, with 8 bases matching TRBD2. The CDR3 has 17 residues. Germline CDR1 is LGHNT and CDR2 is FRNRAP. With 5 bases clipped from V and 2 bases from J, the junction kept 13 bases outside the gene matches. This chain's CDR3 is CASGAGLAGSHQETQYF. The CDR3 nucleotides read TGTGCTAGTGGTGCGGGGCTAGCGGGTAGTCATCAAGAGACCCAGTACTTC.

This clone showed up just a few times. This chain links TRBV14 with TRBJ2-1; D gene unclear. V was trimmed by 0 bases and J by 10 bases, leaving 10 bases between them. Germline CDR1 reads SGHDN; CDR2 reads FVKESK. This CDR3 comprises 13 residues. CDR3 in amino acids: CASSQEYNWEQFF. CDR3 nucleotides: TGTGCCAGCAGCCAAGAATATAATTGGGAGCAGTTCTTC.

The chain carries TRBV14 and TRBJ2-1; 7 bases align to TRBD2. CDR1 is SGHDN, CDR2 FVKESK, per germline. The ends lost 2 bases at V and 7 bases at J; junction bases unmatched: 8. The CDR3 totals 15 residues. The CDR3 sequence is CASSQLASGLNEQFF. DNA of the CDR3: TGTGCCAGCAGCCAACTCGCTAGCGGTCTGAATGAGCAGTTCTTC.

The chain uses TRBV2 and TRBJ1-1; D is unresolved. The CDR3 covers 12 residues. Germline V gene data show CDR1 as SNHLY and CDR2 as FYNNEI. Trimming took off 5 bases at V and 4 bases at J, with 8 bases between the two ends. In DNA, the CDR3 is TGTGCCAGCAGTCCGATGGTCACTGAAGCTTTCTTT. It yields the protein CASSPMVTEAFF.

Within the sample, this clone is medium-sized. The genes are TRBV11-3 and TRBJ2-7; 7 bases align to TRBD1. The CDR3 runs 14 residues. Trimming took 5 bases from V and 3 from J; bases not matched to a gene: 7. Germline V gives CDR1 SGHNT, CDR2 YENEEA. The CDR3 loop is CASSTTGTVYEQYF. CDR3 sequence (DNA): TGTGCCAGCAGCACAACCGGGACAGTCTACGAGCAGTACTTC.

This chain joins TRBV28 and TRBJ1-1; possibly TRBD1 for D (6 bases). V lost 9 bases and J lost 1, with 15 bases in between. The CDR3 sequence is 14 residues long. Germline-derived CDR1 and CDR2 are MDHEN and SYDVKM. The CDR3 region has the DNA TGTGCCAGTCAGACAGGCTCAAGGAACACTGAAGCTTTCTTT. Translation gives CASQTGSRNTEAFF.

This chain links TRBV27 with TRBJ1-2; D remains ambiguous. The V gene lost 8 bases and the J gene lost 3 bases, with 16 bases spanning the gap. The germline CDR1 and CDR2 sequences are MNHEY and SMNVEV (reference sequence). The CDR3 has 14 amino acids. The CDR3 DNA sequence: TGTGCCAGCGGAATTCGTTTCGCCGACTATGGCTACACCTTC. Translation: CASGIRFADYGYTF.

The V call is TRBV6-1, the J call TRBJ2-7, with 11 bases aligning to TRBD2. The CDR3 has 15 residues. Germline trimming cut 0 bases from V and 2 bases from J; bases unmatched to any gene: 0. Germline V lookup: CDR1 MNHNS, CDR2 SASEGT. The chain's CDR3 is CASSEASGGAYEQYF. Here the CDR3 DNA reads TGTGCCAGCAGTGAAGCTAGCGGGGGGGCCTACGAGCAGTACTTC.

The gene calls are TRBV5-1 and TRBJ2-7; 10 bases agree with TRBD1. The CDR3 length is 16 residues. Per the germline V gene, CDR1 is SGHRS and CDR2 is YFSETQ. V trimming: 1 base; J trimming: 1 base; junction bases outside the gene matches: 5. CDR3 coding DNA: TGCGCCAGCAGCTTGCAGGGACAGGGGACTTCCTACGAGCAGTACTTC. This encodes CASSLQGQGTSYEQYF.

V and J are TRBV5-1 and TRBJ1-2; D gene uncertain. This CDR3 region has 14 residues. Trimming removed 0 bases from V and 4 bases from J, with 10 bases in between. From germline, CDR1 is SGHRS and CDR2 YFSETQ. The CDR3 coding sequence is TGCGCCAGCAGCTTGGCCGAGTGTTCCTATGGCTACACCTTC. This sequence encodes CASSLAECSYGYTF.